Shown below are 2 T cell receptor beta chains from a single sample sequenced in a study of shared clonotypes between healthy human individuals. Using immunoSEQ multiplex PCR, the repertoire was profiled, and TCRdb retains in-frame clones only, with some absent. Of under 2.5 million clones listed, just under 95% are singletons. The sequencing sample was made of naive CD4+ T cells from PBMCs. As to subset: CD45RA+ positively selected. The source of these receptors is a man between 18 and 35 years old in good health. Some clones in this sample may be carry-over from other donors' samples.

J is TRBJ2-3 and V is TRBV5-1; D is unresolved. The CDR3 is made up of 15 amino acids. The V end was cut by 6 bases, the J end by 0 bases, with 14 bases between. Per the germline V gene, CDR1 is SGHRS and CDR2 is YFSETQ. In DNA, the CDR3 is TGCGCCAGCACCCTCGGTGTGGTCAGCACAGATACGCAGTATTTT. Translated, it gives CASTLGVVSTDTQYF.

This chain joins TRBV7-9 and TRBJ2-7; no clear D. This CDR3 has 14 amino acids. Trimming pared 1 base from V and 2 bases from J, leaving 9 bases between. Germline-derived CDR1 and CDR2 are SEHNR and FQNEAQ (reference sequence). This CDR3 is CASSLGNAAYEQYF. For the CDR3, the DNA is TGTGCCAGCAGCTTAGGTAACGCCGCCTACGAGCAGTACTTC.